This paragraph covers one T cell receptor (beta chain) sequence. Flow cytometry served to check the purity of CD4+ and CD8+ cells, which were isolated by positive magnetic bead selection. The CDR3 contains 14 residues. The germline CDR1 and CDR2 sequences are SGDLS and YYNGEE. V lost 0 bases and J lost 7; bases outside the gene matches: 0. The entry originates in a study of somatic mutations in cytotoxic T cells in rheumatoid arthritis. Overall study context: After diagnosis, patient blood (30 ml EDTA) was drawn right away, before any treatment was given. The flow sorting of some V beta antibody-stained T-cell populations reached nearly 100% purity, and the sorted populations included V beta1+ cells sequenced for TCRB.

This table comes from immunoSEQ multiplex PCR, and its TCRdb copy is limited to in-frame clones, with some not included. The sample shows 18,000 or so clones, roughly four fifths of them seen only once. The specimen was CD8+ T cells sorted from blood. The chain recombines TRBV9 with TRBJ2-7; 14 bases match TRBD2. The TCR comes from an adult with rheumatoid arthritis. The CDR3 coding sequence is TGTGCCAGCAGCGTAGGACTAGCGGGGGGGGAGCAGTACTTC. Residues: CASSVGLAGGEQYF. The full variable domain, completed using reference TRBV9 and TRBJ2-7, is DSGVTQTPKHLITATGQRVTLRCSPRSGDLSVYWYQQSLDQGLQFLIQYYNGEERAKGNILERFSAQQFPDLHSELNLSSLELGDSALYFCASSVGLAGGEQYFGPGTRLTVT.